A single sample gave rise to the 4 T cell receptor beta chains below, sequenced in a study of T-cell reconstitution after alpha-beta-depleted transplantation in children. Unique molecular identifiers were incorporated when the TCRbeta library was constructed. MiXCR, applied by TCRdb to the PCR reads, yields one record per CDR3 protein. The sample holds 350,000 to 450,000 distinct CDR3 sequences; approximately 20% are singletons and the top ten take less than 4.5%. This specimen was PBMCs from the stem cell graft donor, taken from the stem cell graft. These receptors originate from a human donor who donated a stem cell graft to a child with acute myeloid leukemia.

In nucleotides, the CDR3 is TGTGCCAGCAGCCTCGCCGGAAGTGATTCACCCCTCCACTTT. Translating it yields CASSLAGSDSPLHF. This chain links TRBV12-3 or TRBV12-4 with TRBJ1-6; no clear D. V was trimmed by 6 bases and J by 8 bases, leaving 14 bases between them. The CDR3 spans 14 residues.

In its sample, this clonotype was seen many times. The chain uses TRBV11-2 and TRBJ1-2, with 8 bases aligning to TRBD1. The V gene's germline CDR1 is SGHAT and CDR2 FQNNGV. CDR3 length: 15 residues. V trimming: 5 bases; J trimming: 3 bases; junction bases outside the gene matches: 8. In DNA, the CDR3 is TGTGCCAGCAGCCCGGACAGGGCCTCTCACTATGGCTACACCTTC. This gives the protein CASSPDRASHYGYTF.

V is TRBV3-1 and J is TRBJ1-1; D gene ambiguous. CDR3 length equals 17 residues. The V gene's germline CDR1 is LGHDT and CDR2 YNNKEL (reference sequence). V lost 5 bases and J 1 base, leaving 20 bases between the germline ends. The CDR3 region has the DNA TGTGCCAGCAGCATCGGATACATAGACCGAAAGAACACTGAAGCTTTCTTT. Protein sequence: CASSIGYIDRKNTEAFF.

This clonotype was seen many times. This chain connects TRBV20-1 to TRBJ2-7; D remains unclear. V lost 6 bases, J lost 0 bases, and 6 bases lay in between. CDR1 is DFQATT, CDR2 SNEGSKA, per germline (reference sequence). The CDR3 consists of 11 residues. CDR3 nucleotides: TGCAGTGCGCTCGTCTCCTACGAGCAGTACTTC. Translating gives CSALVSYEQYF.